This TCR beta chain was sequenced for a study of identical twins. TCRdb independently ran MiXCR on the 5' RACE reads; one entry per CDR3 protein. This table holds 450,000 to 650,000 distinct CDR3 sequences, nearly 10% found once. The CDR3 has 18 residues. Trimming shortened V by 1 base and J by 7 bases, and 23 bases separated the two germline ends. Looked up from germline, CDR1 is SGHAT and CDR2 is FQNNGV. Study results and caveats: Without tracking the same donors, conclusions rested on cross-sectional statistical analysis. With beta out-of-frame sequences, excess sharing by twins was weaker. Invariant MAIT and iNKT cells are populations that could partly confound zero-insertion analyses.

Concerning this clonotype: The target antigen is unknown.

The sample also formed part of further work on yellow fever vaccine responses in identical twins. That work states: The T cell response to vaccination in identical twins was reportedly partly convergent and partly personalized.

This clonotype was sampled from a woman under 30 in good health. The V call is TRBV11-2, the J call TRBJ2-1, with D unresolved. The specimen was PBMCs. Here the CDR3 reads CASSLAPTEALVLNEQFF. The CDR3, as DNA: TGTGCCAGCAGCTTAGCTCCAACTGAAGCGCTAGTCCTTAATGAGCAGTTCTTC.